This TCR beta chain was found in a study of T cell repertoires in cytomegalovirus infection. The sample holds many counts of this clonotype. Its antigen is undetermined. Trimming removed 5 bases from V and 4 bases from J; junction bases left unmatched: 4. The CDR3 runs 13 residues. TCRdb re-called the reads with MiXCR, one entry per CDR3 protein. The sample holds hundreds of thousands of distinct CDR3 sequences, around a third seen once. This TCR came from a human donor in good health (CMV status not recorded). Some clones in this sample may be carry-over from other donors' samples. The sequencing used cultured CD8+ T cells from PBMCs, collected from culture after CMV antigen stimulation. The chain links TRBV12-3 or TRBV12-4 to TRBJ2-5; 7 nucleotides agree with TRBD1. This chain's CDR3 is CASSKGGRETQYF. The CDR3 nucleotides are TGTGCCAGCAGTAAAGGGGGCAGAGAGACCCAGTACTTC.